This TCR beta chain comes out of a study of T cell responses to AZD1222 COVID-19 vaccine. Here immunoSEQ multiplex PCR was the method, and the copy in TCRdb shows in-frame clones only, minus some. The profile shows about 140,000 clones, approximately 90% of them singletons. This CDR3 is 13 amino acids long. V lost 8 bases, J lost 0 bases, and 10 bases lay in between. Germline CDR1 SNHLY, CDR2 FYNNEI. Study observations and caveats: A mostly white British donor set with more females was recruited, and clonal diversity was possibly underestimated.

This clone was seen only once. The antigen remains unidentified. The clonotype comes from an adult in good health. V and J are TRBV2 and TRBJ1-1; D unclear. The sample here was peripheral blood, taken on day 0 of AZD1222 vaccination. CDR3 sequence reads: CASRRSMNTEAFF. CDR3 DNA sequence: TGTGCCAGCCGACGGAGCATGAACACTGAAGCTTTCTTT.